This T cell receptor (beta chain) was found in a study of T cell repertoires in cytomegalovirus infection. Across the whole study: Based on public TCR beta signatures, there were indications of CMV infection and of a matching HLA type. Regarding the study as a whole: Summed frequency of public TCR beta families distinguished CMV carriers with the relevant HLA.

Points on this clonotype: Its antigen is as yet unknown.

Via MiXCR, TCRdb re-called the reads, giving one row per CDR3 protein. The repertoire includes about 530,000 distinct CDR3 sequences, approximately 26% of them detected once, and roughly 13% sits in the top ten. J lost 6 bases, V lost 10 bases, and 14 bases had no gene match. The CDR3 covers 17 residues. From germline, CDR1 is LNHDA and CDR2 SQIVND (reference sequence). The V and J genes are TRBV19 and TRBJ2-2; 13 bases fit TRBD2. Sequenced material: PBMCs. This TCR came from a human donor in good health (CMV status not recorded). Some clones in this sample may be carry-over from other donors' samples. The CDR3 sequence is CATLPRTSGRRSGELFF. The CDR3 bases are TGTGCCACCCTACCCCGGACTAGCGGGAGAAGATCCGGGGAGCTGTTTTTT.